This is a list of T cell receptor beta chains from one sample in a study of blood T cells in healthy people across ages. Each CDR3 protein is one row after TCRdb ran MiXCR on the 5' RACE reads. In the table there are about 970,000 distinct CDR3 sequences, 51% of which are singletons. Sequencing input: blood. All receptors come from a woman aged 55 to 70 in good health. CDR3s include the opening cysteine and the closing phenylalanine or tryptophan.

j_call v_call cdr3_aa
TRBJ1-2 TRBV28 CASNGQLDGYTF
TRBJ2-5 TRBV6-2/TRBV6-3 CASSWGAGKSQETQYF
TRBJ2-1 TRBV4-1 CASSQLDRVGPNEQFF
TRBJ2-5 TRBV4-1 CASSQDWDSLPFETQYF
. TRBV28 CASTPFRTGETQYF
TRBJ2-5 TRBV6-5 CASSFLTGGETQYF
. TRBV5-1 CASSSWTEDEQYF
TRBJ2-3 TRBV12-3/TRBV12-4 CASSLEGESTDTQYF
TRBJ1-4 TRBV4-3 CASSPRARNNEKLFF
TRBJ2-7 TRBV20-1 CSAPLWERGYNEQYF
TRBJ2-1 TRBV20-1 CSASGSWNEQFF
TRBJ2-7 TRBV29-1 CSVEVLNRGVYEQYF
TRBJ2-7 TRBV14 CASSQAGGGYEQYF
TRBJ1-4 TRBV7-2 CASSWTVTNEKLFF
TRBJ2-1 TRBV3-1 CASSQGQYNEQFF
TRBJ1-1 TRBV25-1 CASSASGGFTEAFF
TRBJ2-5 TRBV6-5 CASSPTSGIQETQYF
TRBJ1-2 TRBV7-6 CASSPFQTGGENGYTF
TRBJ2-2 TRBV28 CASKRGLMNTGELFF
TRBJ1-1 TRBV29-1 CSVRVWAGMNTEAFF
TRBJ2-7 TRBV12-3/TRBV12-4 CASSGSGPYEQYF
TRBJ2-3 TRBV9 CASSARRREGDTRYF
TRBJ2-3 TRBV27 CASSLRGISTDTQYF
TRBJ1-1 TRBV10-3 CAISESVGFDTEAFF
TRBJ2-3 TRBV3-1 CASSQDLGNTQYF
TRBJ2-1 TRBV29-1 CSVEDLGGEQFF
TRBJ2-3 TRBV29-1 CSGGQGTDTQYF
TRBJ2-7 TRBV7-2 CASSLGSGSQYYEQYF